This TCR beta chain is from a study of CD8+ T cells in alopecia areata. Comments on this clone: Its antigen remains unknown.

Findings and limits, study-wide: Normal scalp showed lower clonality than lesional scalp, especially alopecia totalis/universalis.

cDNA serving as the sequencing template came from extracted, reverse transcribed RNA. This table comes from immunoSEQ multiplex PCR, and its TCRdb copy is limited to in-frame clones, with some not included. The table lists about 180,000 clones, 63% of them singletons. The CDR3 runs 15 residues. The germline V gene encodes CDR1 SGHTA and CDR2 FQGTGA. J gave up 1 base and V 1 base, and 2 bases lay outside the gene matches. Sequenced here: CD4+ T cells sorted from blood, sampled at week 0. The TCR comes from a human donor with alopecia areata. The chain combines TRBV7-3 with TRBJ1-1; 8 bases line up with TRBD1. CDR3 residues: CASSLRGTGNTEAFF. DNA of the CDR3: TGTGCCAGCAGCTTAAGGGGGACAGGGAACACTGAAGCTTTCTTT.